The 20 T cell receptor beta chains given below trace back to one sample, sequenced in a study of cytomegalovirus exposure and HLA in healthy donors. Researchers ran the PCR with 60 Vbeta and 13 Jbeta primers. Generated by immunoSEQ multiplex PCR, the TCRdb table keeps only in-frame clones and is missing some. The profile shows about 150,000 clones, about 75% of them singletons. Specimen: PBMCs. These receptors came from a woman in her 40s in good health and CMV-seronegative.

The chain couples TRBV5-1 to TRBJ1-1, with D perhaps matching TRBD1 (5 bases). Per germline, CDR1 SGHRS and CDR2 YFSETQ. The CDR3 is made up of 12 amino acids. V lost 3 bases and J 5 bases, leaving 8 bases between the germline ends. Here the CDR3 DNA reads TGCGCCAGCAGCTCGGAGGGGACTGAAGCTTTCTTT. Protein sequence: CASSSEGTEAFF.

This CDR3 is CASSPTRAGPTEAFF. The CDR3 DNA follows: TGTGCCAGCAGTCCTACTCGGGCAGGGCCCACTGAAGCTTTCTTT. The rearrangement joins TRBV6-5 to TRBJ1-1; tentatively, D is TRBD1 (5 bases). This CDR3 region has 15 residues. Trimming shortened V by 5 bases and J by 4 bases, and 17 bases separated the two germline ends. Per germline, CDR1 MNHEY and CDR2 SVGAGI.

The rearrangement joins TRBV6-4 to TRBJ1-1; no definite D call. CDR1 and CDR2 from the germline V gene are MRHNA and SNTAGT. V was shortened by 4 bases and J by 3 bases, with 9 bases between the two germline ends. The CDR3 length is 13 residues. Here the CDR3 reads CASSALQDTEAFF. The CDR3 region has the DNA TGTGCCAGCAGTGCGCTTCAGGACACTGAAGCTTTCTTT.

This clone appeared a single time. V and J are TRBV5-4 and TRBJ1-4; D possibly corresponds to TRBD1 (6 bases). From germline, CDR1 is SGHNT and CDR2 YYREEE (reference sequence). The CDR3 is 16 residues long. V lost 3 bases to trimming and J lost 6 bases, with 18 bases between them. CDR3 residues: CASSSQGGYNYEKLFF. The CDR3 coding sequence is TGTGCCAGCAGCTCTCAAGGGGGTTACAACTATGAAAAACTGTTTTTT.

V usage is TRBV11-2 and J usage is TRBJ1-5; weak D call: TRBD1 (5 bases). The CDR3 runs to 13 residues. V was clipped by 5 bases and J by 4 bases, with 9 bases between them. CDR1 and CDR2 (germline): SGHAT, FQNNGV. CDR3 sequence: CASSRAGNQPQHF. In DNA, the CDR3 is TGTGCCAGCAGCCGCGCAGGGAATCAGCCCCAGCATTTT.

Written as DNA, the CDR3 is TGTGCCAGCAGCGTAGACGGGACTCGCACTGAAGCTTTCTTT. Translated, it gives CASSVDGTRTEAFF. The gene calls are TRBV9 and TRBJ1-1, with D possibly TRBD1 on 5 matching bases. V lost 0 bases and J lost 4, with 10 bases in between. The germline V gene has CDR1 SGDLS and CDR2 YYNGEE. CDR3 length equals 14 residues.

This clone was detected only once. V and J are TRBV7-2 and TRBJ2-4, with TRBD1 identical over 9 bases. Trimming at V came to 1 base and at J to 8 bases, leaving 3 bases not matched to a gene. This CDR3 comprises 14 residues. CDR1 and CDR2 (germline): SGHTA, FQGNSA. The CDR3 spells CASSLEQGAYIQYF. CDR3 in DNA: TGTGCCAGCAGCTTAGAACAGGGGGCGTACATTCAGTACTTC.

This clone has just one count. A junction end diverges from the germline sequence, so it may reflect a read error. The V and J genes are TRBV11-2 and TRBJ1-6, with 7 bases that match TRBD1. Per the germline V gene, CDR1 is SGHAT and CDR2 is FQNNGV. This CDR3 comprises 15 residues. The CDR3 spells CASSLGDSSNLPLHF. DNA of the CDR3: TGTGCCAGCAGCCTAGGGGACAGCAGTAATTTACCCCTCCACTTT.

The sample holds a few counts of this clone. The CDR3 spells CASSESKRGSTDTQYF. The CDR3, as DNA: TGCGCCAGCAGTGAGTCCAAGCGGGGGAGCACAGATACGCAGTATTTT. The genes are TRBV10-1 and TRBJ2-3, with 8 bases lining up with TRBD2. The V gene's germline CDR1 is WNHNN and CDR2 SYGVQD (reference sequence). J gave up 0 bases and V 0 bases, and 2 bases lay outside the gene matches. This CDR3 has 16 amino acids.

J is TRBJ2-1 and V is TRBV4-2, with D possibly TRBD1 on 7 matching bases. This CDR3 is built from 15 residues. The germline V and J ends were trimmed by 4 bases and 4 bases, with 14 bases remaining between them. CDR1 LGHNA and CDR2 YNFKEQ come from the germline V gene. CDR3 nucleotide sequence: TGTGCCAGCAGCCTCCCGGAGGGGGCTTACAATGAGCAGTTCTTC. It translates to CASSLPEGAYNEQFF.

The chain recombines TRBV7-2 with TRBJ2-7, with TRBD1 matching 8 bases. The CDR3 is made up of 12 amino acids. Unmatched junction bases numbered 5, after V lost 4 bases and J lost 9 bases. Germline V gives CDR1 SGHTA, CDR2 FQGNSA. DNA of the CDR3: TGTGCCAGCAGCTCCGACAGGGGCGGGCAGTACTTC. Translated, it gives CASSSDRGGQYF.

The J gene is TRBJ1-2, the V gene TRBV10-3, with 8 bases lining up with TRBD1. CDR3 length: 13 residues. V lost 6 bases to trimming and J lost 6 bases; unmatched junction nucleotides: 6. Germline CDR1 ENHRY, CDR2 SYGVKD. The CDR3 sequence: CAIRTDRDDGYTF. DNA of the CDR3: TGTGCCATCAGAACGGACAGGGATGATGGCTACACCTTC.

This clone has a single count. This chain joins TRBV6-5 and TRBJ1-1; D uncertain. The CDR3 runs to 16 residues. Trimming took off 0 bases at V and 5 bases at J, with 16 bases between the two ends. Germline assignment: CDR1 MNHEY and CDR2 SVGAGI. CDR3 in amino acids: CASSYSQPTWRTEAFF. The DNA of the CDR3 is TGTGCCAGCAGTTACTCGCAACCAACTTGGAGGACTGAAGCTTTCTTT.

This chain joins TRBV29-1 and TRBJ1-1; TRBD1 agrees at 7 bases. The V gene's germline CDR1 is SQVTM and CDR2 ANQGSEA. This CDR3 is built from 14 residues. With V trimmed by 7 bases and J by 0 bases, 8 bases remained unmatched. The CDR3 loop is CSAEGQTMNTEAFF. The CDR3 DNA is TGCAGCGCTGAGGGACAGACGATGAACACTGAAGCTTTCTTT.

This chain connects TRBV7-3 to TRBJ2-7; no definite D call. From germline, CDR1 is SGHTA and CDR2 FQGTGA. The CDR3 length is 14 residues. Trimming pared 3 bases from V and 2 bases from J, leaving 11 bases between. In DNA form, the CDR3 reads TGTGCCAGCAGCTTGGGCTCCCCCCCCTACGAGCAGTACTTC. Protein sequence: CASSLGSPPYEQYF.

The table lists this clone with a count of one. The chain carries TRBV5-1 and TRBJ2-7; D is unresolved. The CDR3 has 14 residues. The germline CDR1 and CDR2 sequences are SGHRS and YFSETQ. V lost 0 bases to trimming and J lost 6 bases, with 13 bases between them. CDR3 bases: TGCGCCAGCAGCTTGGGACCCCCTACGGGCGAGCAGTACTTC. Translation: CASSLGPPTGEQYF.

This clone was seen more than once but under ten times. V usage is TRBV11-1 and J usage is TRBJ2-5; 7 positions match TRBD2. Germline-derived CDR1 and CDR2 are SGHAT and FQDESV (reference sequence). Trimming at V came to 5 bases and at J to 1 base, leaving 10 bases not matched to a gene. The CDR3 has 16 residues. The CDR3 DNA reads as TGTGCCAGCAGCCCCATGGGGGGGGGACTCCAAGAGACCCAGTACTTC. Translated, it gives CASSPMGGGLQETQYF.

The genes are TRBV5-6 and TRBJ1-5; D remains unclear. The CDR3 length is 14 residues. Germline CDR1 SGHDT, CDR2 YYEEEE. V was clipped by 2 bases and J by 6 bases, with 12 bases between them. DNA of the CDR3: TGTGCCAGCAGCTTTCGCAGTAAATCTCAGCCCCAGCATTTT. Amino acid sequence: CASSFRSKSQPQHF.

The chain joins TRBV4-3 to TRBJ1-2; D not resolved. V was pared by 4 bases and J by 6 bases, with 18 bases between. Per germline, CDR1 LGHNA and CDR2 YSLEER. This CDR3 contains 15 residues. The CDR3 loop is CASSLGSGSLNGYTF. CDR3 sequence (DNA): TGCGCCAGCAGCCTTGGCTCGGGATCCCTAAATGGCTACACCTTC.

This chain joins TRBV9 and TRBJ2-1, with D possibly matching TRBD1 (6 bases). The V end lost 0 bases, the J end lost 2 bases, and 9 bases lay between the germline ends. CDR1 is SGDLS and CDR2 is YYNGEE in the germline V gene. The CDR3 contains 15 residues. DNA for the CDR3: TGTGCCAGCAGCGTAGGTCAGGGGACCTACAATGAGCAGTTCTTC. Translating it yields CASSVGQGTYNEQFF.